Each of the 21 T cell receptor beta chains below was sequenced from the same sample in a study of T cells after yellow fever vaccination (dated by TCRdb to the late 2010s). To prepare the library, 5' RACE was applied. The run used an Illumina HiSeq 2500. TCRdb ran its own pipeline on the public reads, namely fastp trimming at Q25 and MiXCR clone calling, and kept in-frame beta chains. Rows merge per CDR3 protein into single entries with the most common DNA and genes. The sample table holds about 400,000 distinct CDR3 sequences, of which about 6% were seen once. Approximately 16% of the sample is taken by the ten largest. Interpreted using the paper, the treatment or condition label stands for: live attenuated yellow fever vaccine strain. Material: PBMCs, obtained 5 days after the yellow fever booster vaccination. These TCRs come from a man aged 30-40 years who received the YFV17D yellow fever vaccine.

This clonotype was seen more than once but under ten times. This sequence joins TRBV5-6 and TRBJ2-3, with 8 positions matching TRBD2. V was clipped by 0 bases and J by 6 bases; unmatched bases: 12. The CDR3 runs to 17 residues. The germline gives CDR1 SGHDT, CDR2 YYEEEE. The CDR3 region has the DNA TGTGCCAGCAGCTTGGCCCGGTTAGCGGGATGGGAGGATACGCAGTATTTT. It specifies CASSLARLAGWEDTQYF.

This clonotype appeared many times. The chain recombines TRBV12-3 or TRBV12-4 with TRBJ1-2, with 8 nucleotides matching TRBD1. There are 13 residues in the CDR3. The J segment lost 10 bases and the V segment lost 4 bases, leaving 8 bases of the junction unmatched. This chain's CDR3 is CASSYREDRDYTF. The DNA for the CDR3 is TGTGCCAGCAGTTACCGGGAGGACAGGGACTACACCTTC.

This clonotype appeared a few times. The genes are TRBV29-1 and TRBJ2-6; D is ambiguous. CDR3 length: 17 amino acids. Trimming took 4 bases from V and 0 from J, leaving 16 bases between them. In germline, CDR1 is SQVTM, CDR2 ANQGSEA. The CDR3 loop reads CSVAGRNSHSGANVLTF. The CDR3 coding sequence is TGCAGCGTTGCTGGGCGCAACTCACACTCTGGGGCCAACGTCCTGACTTTC.

CDR3 coding DNA: TGTGCCAGCAGCTCCTTAATTAACCCGGGAAACATTCAGTACTTC. Residues: CASSSLINPGNIQYF. The chain couples TRBV13 to TRBJ2-4, with D uncertain. Trimming pared 4 bases from V and 6 bases from J, leaving 16 bases between. This CDR3 spans 15 amino acids. Germline V gene data show CDR1 as PRHDT and CDR2 as FYEKMQ (reference sequence). Drawing the rest from reference TRBV13 and TRBJ2-4, the complete variable domain is AAGVIQSPRHLIKEKRETATLKCYPIPRHDTVYWYQQGPGQDPQFLISFYEKMQSDKGSIPDRFSAQQFSDYHSELNMSSLELGDSALYFCASSSLINPGNIQYFGAGTRLSVL.

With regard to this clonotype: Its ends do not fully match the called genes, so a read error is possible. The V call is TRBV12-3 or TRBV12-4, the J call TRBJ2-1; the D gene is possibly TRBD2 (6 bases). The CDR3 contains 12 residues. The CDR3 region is CASSSHLASKTF. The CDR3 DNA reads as TGTGCCAGCAGTTCCCACCTAGCGAGCAAGACATTC.

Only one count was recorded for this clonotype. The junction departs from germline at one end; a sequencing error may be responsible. In DNA, the CDR3 is TGTGCCAGCACCCTAACAGGGCGAGGAGAGTCCCAGTACTTC. Its translation: CASTLTGRGESQYF. This chain uses TRBV28 with TRBJ2-5; D possibly corresponds to TRBD1 (6 bases). This CDR3 has 14 amino acids. Germline CDR1 MDHEN, CDR2 SYDVKM.

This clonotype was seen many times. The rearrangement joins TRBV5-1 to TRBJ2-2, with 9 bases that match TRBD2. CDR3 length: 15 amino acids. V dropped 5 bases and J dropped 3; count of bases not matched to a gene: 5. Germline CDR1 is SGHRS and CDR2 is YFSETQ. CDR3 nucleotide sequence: TGCGCCAGCAGAGGTAGCGGGAGTGACACCGGGGAGCTGTTTTTT. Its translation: CASRGSGSDTGELFF.

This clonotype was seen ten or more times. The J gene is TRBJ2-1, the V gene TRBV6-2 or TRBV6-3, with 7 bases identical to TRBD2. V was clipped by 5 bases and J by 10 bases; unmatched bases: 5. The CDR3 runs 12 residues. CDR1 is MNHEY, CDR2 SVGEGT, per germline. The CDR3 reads CASSILAIEQFF. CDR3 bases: TGTGCCAGCAGTATACTAGCGATCGAGCAGTTCTTC.

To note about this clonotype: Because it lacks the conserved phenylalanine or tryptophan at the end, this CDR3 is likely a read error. In DNA form, the CDR3 reads TGTGCCACCGGGGTCCTTGATACGGCGAACACCGGGGAGCTGTTTTCT. This gives the protein CATGVLDTANTGELFS. The V gene is TRBV10-3, the J gene TRBJ2-2; maybe TRBD2 (5 bases). The V gene lost 10 bases and the J gene lost 0 bases, with 18 bases spanning the gap. The CDR3 contains 16 residues. In germline, CDR1 is ENHRY, CDR2 SYGVKD.

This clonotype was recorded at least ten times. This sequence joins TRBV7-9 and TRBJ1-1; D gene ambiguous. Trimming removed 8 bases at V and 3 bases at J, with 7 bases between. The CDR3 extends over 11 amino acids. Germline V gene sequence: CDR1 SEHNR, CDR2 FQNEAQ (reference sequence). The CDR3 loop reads CASGVDTEAFF. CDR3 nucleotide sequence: TGTGCCAGCGGGGTGGACACTGAAGCTTTCTTT.

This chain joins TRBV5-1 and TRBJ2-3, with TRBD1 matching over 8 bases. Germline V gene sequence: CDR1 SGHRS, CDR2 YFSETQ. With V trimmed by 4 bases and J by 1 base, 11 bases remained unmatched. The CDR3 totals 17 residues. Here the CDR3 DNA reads TGCGCCAGCAGCAGTGTGCGACAGGGGCTGGGCACAGATACGCAGTATTTT. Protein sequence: CASSSVRQGLGTDTQYF.

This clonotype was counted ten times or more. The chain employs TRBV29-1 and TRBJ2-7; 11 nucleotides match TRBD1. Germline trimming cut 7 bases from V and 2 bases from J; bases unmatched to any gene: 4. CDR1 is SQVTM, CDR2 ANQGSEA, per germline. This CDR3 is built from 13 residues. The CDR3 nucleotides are TGCAGCGGCGGACAGGGGGCTCCCTACGAGCAGTACTTC. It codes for CSGGQGAPYEQYF.

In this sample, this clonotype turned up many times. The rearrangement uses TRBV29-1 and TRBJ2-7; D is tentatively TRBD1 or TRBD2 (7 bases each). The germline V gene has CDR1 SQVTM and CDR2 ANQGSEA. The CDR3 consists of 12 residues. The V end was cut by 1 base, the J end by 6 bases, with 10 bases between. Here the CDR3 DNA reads TGCAGCGTTGAAGCAGGGGGGGGCGAGCAGTACTTC. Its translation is CSVEAGGGEQYF.

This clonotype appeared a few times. CDR3 nucleotide sequence: TGTGCCAGCAGCTCGTCCGCCGGGCCGCGCACAGATACGCAGTATTTT. This codes for CASSSSAGPRTDTQYF. This chain links TRBV7-6 with TRBJ2-3; D gene uncertain. This CDR3 has 16 amino acids. CDR1 and CDR2 (germline): SGHVS, FNYEAQ. V shed 4 bases and J shed 1 base, with 15 bases lying between them.

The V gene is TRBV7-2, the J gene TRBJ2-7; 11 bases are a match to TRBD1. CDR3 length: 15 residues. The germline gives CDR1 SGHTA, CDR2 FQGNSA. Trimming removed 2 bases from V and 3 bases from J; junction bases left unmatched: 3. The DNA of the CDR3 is TGTGCCAGCAGCTTATTCGGGACAGGGGGCTACGAGCAGTACTTC. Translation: CASSLFGTGGYEQYF.

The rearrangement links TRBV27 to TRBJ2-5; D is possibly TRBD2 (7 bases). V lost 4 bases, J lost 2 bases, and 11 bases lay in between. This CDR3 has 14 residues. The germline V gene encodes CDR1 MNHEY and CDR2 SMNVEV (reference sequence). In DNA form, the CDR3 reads TGTGCCAGCAGTTCCGGGGGGCTTCAAGAGACCCAGTACTTC. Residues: CASSSGGLQETQYF.

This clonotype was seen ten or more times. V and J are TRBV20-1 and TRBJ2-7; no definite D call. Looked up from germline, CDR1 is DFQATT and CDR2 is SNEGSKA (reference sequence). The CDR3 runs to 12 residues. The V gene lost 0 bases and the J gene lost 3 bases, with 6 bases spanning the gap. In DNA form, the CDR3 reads TGCAGTGCTAGAGACCCGAGCTACGAGCAGTACTTC. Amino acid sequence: CSARDPSYEQYF.

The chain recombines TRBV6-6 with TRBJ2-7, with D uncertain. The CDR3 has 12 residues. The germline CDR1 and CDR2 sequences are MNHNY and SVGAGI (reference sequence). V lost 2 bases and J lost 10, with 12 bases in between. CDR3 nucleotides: TGTGCCAGCAGTTACGTTGTAGGTGATCAGTACTTC. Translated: CASSYVVGDQYF.

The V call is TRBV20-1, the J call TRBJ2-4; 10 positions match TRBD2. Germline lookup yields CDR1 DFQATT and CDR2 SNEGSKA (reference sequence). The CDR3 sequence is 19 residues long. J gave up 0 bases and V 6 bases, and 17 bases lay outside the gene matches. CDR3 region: CSALIPPGLARLAKNIQYF. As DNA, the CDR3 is TGCAGTGCCCTAATCCCACCGGGACTAGCGAGACTAGCCAAAAACATTCAGTACTTC.

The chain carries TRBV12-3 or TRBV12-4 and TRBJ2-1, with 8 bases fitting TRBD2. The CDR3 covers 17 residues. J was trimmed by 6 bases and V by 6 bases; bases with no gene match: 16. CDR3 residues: CASRPRPLAGGGNEQFF. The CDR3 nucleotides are TGTGCCAGCAGACCCCGGCCGCTTGCGGGAGGTGGCAATGAGCAGTTCTTC.

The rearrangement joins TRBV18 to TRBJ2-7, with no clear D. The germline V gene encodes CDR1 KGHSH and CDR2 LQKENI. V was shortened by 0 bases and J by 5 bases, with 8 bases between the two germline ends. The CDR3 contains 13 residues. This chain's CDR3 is CASSPPNHDEQYF. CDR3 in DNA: TGTGCCAGCTCACCACCGAACCACGACGAGCAGTACTTC.